This T cell receptor beta chain was identified in a study of beta chain features in type 1 diabetes. Whole-study context: Examination spanned fewer than 140,000,000 sorted cells from all samples.

This clone was recorded only once. The V end was cut by 3 bases, the J end by 0 bases, with 10 bases between. Germline V gene data show CDR1 as SEHNR and CDR2 as FQNEAQ (reference sequence). This CDR3 is 15 amino acids long. The sequenced template was cDNA made from the entire isolated RNA. Profiling relied on immunoSEQ multiplex PCR, and the TCRdb table lists in-frame clones only, not all of them. The repertoire holds 850,000 to 900,000 clones, with roughly 15% as singletons. This TCR was recovered from a woman under 30 in good health. Sample: naive CD4+ T cells from blood. V and J are TRBV7-9 and TRBJ2-3, with D perhaps TRBD1 (5 bases). The CDR3 loop is CASSLAGYSTDTQYF. In nucleotides, the CDR3 is TGTGCCAGCAGCTTGGCAGGGTATAGCACAGATACGCAGTATTTT. Filled out from reference TRBV7-9 and TRBJ2-3, the complete variable domain reads DTGVSQNPRHKITKRGQNVTFRCDPISEHNRLYWYRQTLGQGPEFLTYFQNEAQLEKSRLLSDRFSAERPKGSFSTLEIQRTEQGDSAMYLCASSLAGYSTDTQYFGPGTRLTVL.